This entry lists 27 T cell receptor beta chains sequenced from one sample in a study of control samples from healthy donors and cancer patients. Only in-frame clones appear in the TCRdb table, and some are missing; sequencing was by immunoSEQ multiplex PCR. Among some 99,000 clones listed, roughly 89% were seen once. The sequenced material came from blood. These receptors were collected from a woman aged 45-60 years in good health.

This CDR3 reads CATSDPSGREGGEQFF. The CDR3 DNA reads as TGTGCCACCAGTGACCCAAGCGGGAGGGAAGGCGGGGAGCAGTTCTTC. The rearrangement uses TRBV24-1 and TRBJ2-1; 10 bases are a match to TRBD2. From germline, CDR1 is KGHDR and CDR2 SFDVKD. This CDR3 is built from 16 residues. V trimming: 4 bases; J trimming: 10 bases; junction bases outside the gene matches: 12.

The rearrangement links TRBV5-6 to TRBJ2-7, with 10 nucleotides matching TRBD2. The CDR3 length is 15 residues. V dropped 1 base and J dropped 2; count of bases not matched to a gene: 3. Germline assignment: CDR1 SGHDT and CDR2 YYEEEE. The CDR3 region is CASSLRSGGAYEQYF. The CDR3 DNA sequence: TGTGCCAGCAGCTTGAGGAGCGGGGGGGCCTACGAGCAGTACTTC.

The CDR3 DNA is TGTGCCAGCAGCACTAACTGGGGGGCGAACACCGGGGAGCTGTTTTTT. It is translated as CASSTNWGANTGELFF. This chain links TRBV25-1 with TRBJ2-2; D is perhaps TRBD2 (6 bases). This CDR3 contains 16 residues. Germline CDR1 reads MGHDK; CDR2 reads SYGVNS. Trimming pared 6 bases from V and 0 bases from J, leaving 14 bases between.

The J gene is TRBJ2-7, the V gene TRBV27; D call uncertain. V was pared by 3 bases and J by 8 bases, with 26 bases between. The length of the CDR3 is 17 residues. Germline assignment: CDR1 MNHEY and CDR2 SMNVEV (reference sequence). In DNA, the CDR3 is TGTGCCAGCAGTTTTTCCCCCACACCAGCGCGACCTACCAAGCAGTACGTC. Protein sequence: CASSFSPTPARPTKQYV.

The rearrangement joins TRBV3-1 (or the pseudogene TRBV3-2) to TRBJ2-1; no reliable D call. Germline V CDR1 and CDR2: LGHDT, YNNKEL (reference sequence). The CDR3 sequence is 12 residues long. The V end lost 4 bases, the J end lost 9 bases, and 10 bases lay between the germline ends. The CDR3 sequence is CASSRTAPEQFF. In DNA form, the CDR3 reads TGTGCCAGCAGCCGGACCGCTCCTGAGCAGTTCTTC.

The chain combines TRBV3-1 (or the pseudogene TRBV3-2) with TRBJ2-5; D gene uncertain. Per the germline V gene, CDR1 is LGHDT and CDR2 is YNNKEL (reference sequence). The CDR3 consists of 18 residues. V gave up 3 bases and J gave up 1 base, with 21 bases separating them. CDR3 sequence reads: CASSHSSSTGPFQETQYF. In nucleotides, the CDR3 is TGTGCCAGCAGCCACAGCTCTTCTACCGGACCCTTCCAAGAGACCCAGTACTTC.

The genes are TRBV28 and TRBJ1-2; 9 bases match TRBD1. The CDR3 is 14 amino acids. The V gene end was trimmed by 4 bases and the J gene end by 6 bases; junction bases not matched to a gene: 6. CDR1 and CDR2 (germline): MDHEN, SYDVKM. The CDR3 spells CASSSVDRGDGYTF. CDR3 nucleotide sequence: TGTGCCAGCAGTTCTGTCGACAGGGGGGATGGCTACACCTTC.

The chain uses TRBV5-4 and TRBJ2-4; TRBD2 matches at 7 bases. Looked up from germline, CDR1 is SGHNT and CDR2 is YYREEE (reference sequence). The CDR3 sequence is 15 residues long. With 1 base clipped from V and 2 bases from J, the junction kept 3 bases outside the gene matches. CDR3 in amino acids: CASSLYGGTKNIQYF. The DNA for the CDR3 is TGTGCCAGCAGCTTGTACGGGGGGACCAAAAACATTCAGTACTTC. Full variable domain (outside the CDR3, taken from reference TRBV5-4 and TRBJ2-4): ETGVTQSPTHLIKTRGQQVTLRCSSQSGHNTVSWYQQALGQGPQFIFQYYREEENGRGNFPPRFSGLQFPNYSSELNVNALELDDSALYLCASSLYGGTKNIQYFGAGTRLSVL.

V is TRBV5-6 and J is TRBJ1-4, with D unclear. The germline V gene encodes CDR1 SGHDT and CDR2 YYEEEE. This CDR3 contains 12 residues. V was clipped by 8 bases and J by 5 bases, with 10 bases between them. The CDR3 nucleotides read TGTGCCAGTGAGGTTGGGAATGAAAAACTGTTTTTT. This codes for CASEVGNEKLFF.

The V call is TRBV5-6, the J call TRBJ1-4; 7 bases match TRBD1. Germline CDR1 and CDR2: SGHDT and YYEEEE. CDR3 length: 16 residues. V lost 2 bases and J lost 2; bases outside the gene matches: 6. The CDR3 loop is CASSLDQGETNEKLFF. The CDR3 DNA follows: TGTGCCAGCAGCTTAGATCAGGGGGAGACTAATGAAAAACTGTTTTTT.

J is TRBJ2-7 and V is TRBV5-8; no definite D call. V was cut by 6 bases and J by 3 bases, with 10 bases left in between. This CDR3 has 12 amino acids. Germline CDR1 is SGHTS and CDR2 is YDEGEE. DNA for the CDR3: TGTGCCAGCAAGACGGAGCACTACGAGCAGTACGTC. Encoded protein: CASKTEHYEQYV.

This sequence joins TRBV10-3 and TRBJ2-4; D is possibly TRBD2 (6 bases). Deletions cut 3 bases from V and 0 bases from J, with 15 bases between. The germline gives CDR1 ENHRY, CDR2 SYGVKD. The CDR3 runs to 17 residues. CDR3 DNA: TGTGCCATCAGTGAAGGCGGAGGGGACGTAGCCAAAAACATTCAGTACTTC. Translating it yields CAISEGGGDVAKNIQYF.

The chain has TRBV4-1 and TRBJ2-5, with D unresolved. Between the trimmed V and J ends, which lost 1 base and 5 bases, there was a span of 8 bases. Germline V gene sequence: CDR1 MGHRA, CDR2 YSYEKL. The CDR3 spans 13 residues. The DNA of the CDR3 is TGCGCCAGCAGCCAAGTTATCTTGGAGACCCAGTACTTC. Protein product: CASSQVILETQYF.

The chain is built from TRBV12-3 or TRBV12-4 and TRBJ1-5; D unclear. The CDR3 loop spans 12 amino acids. The V end lost 3 bases, the J end lost 6 bases, and 6 bases lay between the germline ends. The CDR3 here is CASSLMPQPQHF. The CDR3 region has the DNA TGTGCCAGCAGTTTGATGCCTCAGCCCCAGCATTTT.

This rearrangement joins TRBV30 to TRBJ1-3, with 7 bases aligning to TRBD1. Germline CDR1 and CDR2: GTSNPN and SVGIG (reference sequence). The CDR3 spans 14 residues. V gave up 2 bases and J gave up 0 bases; unmatched junction bases: 1. In DNA, the CDR3 is TGTGCCTGGAGTCGGGACAGCTCTGGAAACACCATATATTTT. This translates into CAWSRDSSGNTIYF. The full variable domain, in which reference TRBV30 and TRBJ1-3 provide the parts outside the CDR3, is SQTIHQWPATLVQPVGSPLSLECTVEGTSNPNLYWYRQAAGRGLQLLFYSVGIGQISSEVPQNLSASRPQDRQFILSSKKLLLSDSGFYLCAWSRDSSGNTIYFGEGSWLTVV.

This chain connects TRBV19 to TRBJ1-5, with a possible D match to TRBD1 (6 bases). The CDR3 totals 13 residues. The ends were cut back, 5 bases at V and 10 bases at J, with 15 bases in the middle. Germline V gives CDR1 LNHDA, CDR2 SQIVND (reference sequence). CDR3 nucleotides: TGTGCCAGTAGTTCCGGACAGTTATCACCCCAGCATTTT. It is translated as CASSSGQLSPQHF.

The chain links TRBV2 to TRBJ1-2; a possible D gene is TRBD1 (5 bases). The CDR3 has 13 amino acids. Trimming stripped 6 bases from V and 5 bases from J, with 13 bases between. CDR1 and CDR2 (germline): SNHLY, FYNNEI. Here the CDR3 DNA reads TGTGCCAGCAGCGCCTGGGGGAGGTATGGCTACACCTTC. Translated, it gives CASSAWGRYGYTF.

V and J are TRBV10-1 and TRBJ2-3, with D perhaps given as TRBD1 or TRBD2 (5 bases each). Trimming stripped 2 bases from V and 0 bases from J, with 9 bases between. From germline, CDR1 is WNHNN and CDR2 SYGVQD (reference sequence). CDR3 length: 15 amino acids. CDR3 DNA: TGCGCCAGCAGTGAGCCGGGGCTTAGCACAGATACGCAGTATTTT. It translates to CASSEPGLSTDTQYF.

The chain joins TRBV3-1 (or the pseudogene TRBV3-2) to TRBJ2-3; 13 bases line up with TRBD2. Losses at the gene ends were 4 bases for V and 2 bases for J; bases not matched to a gene: 3. The CDR3 loop spans 16 amino acids. Germline V gene lookup returns CDR1 LGHDT and CDR2 YNNKEL (reference sequence). The CDR3 bases are TGTGCCAGCAGCCTGGGACTAGCGGGACCCACAGATACGCAGTATTTT. Translation: CASSLGLAGPTDTQYF.

This clone occurred many times. The chain has TRBV5-4 and TRBJ1-2, with 10 bases that match TRBD1. The V and J ends lost 4 bases and 6 bases, in that order; junction bases with no gene match: 12. CDR1 SGHNT and CDR2 YYREEE come from the germline V gene (reference sequence). There are 16 residues in the CDR3. The CDR3 is CASSLVAGTGENGYTF. CDR3 in DNA: TGTGCCAGCAGCCTTGTAGCCGGGACAGGGGAAAATGGCTACACCTTC.

The chain links TRBV19 to TRBJ2-3, with TRBD2 identical over 7 bases. The germline CDR1 and CDR2 sequences are LNHDA and SQIVND (reference sequence). CDR3 length: 13 residues. The V gene end was trimmed by 6 bases and the J gene end by 4 bases; junction bases not matched to a gene: 4. DNA of the CDR3: TGTGCCAGTAGCGAGACTAGCCCAGATACGCAGTATTTT. Protein product: CASSETSPDTQYF.

CDR3 sequence reads: CASSEAGGLDTQYF. The CDR3 coding sequence is TGTGCCAGCAGTGAAGCGGGGGGTCTAGATACGCAGTATTTT. The chain recombines TRBV6-1 with TRBJ2-3, with D maybe TRBD2 (6 bases). The CDR3 loop spans 14 amino acids. Trimming shortened V by 0 bases and J by 5 bases, and 9 bases separated the two germline ends. Germline V lookup: CDR1 MNHNS, CDR2 SASEGT.

V gene TRBV27 combines with J gene TRBJ1-2; possible D gene TRBD1, 6 bases. The V gene lost 4 bases and the J gene lost 7 bases, with 19 bases spanning the gap. There are 15 residues in the CDR3. Germline CDR1 and CDR2: MNHEY and SMNVEV (reference sequence). CDR3 sequence (DNA): TGTGCCAGCAGTTACCGAGGGGGGGGGACCCGTGGCTACACCTTC. Amino acids: CASSYRGGGTRGYTF.

The gene calls are TRBV30 and TRBJ2-7; 9 nucleotides line up with TRBD1. Germline CDR1 GTSNPN, CDR2 SVGIG (reference sequence). The CDR3 covers 15 residues. Losses at the gene ends were 4 bases for V and 6 bases for J; bases not matched to a gene: 13. The DNA of the CDR3 is TGTGCCTGGAAGTACATTGGGGACAGGGTATCCGAGCAGTACTTC. Translated: CAWKYIGDRVSEQYF.

The chain has TRBV9 and TRBJ2-7; 8 bases are a match to TRBD2. The trim removed 0 bases at V and 3 bases at J, leaving 5 bases unmatched. CDR3 size: 15 residues. Germline V CDR1 and CDR2: SGDLS, YYNGEE. The CDR3 DNA reads TGTGCCAGCAGCGTAGACGCTAGCGGGCTCTACGAGCAGTACTTC. It encodes CASSVDASGLYEQYF.

V usage is TRBV7-8 and J usage is TRBJ2-1; 7 nucleotides align to TRBD2. J gave up 14 bases and V 5 bases, and 15 bases lay outside the gene matches. CDR3 length: 14 amino acids. CDR1 SGHVS and CDR2 FQNEAQ come from the germline V gene. The CDR3 coding sequence is TGTGCCAGCAGCCCCAGACTAGCTGCAGTGGTGGAGTTCTTC. Its protein is CASSPRLAAVVEFF. The full variable domain, with the rest looked up from reference TRBV7-8 and TRBJ2-1, is GAGVSQSPRYKVAKRGQDVALRCDPISGHVSLFWYQQALGQGPEFLTYFQNEAQLDKSGLPSDRFFAERPEGSVSTLKIQRTQQEDSAVYLCASSPRLAAVVEFFGPGTRLTVL.

The CDR3 protein is CASSWGQGNSPLHF. The CDR3 DNA reads TGCGCCAGCAGCTGGGGACAGGGTAATTCACCCCTCCACTTT. V usage is TRBV5-1 and J usage is TRBJ1-6, with TRBD1 matching 9 bases. The ends lost 3 bases at V and 6 bases at J; junction bases unmatched: 1. CDR3 size: 14 residues. Germline V gives CDR1 SGHRS, CDR2 YFSETQ.